Listed here are 23 T cell receptor beta chains from one sample, sequenced in a study of tumor-infiltrating lymphocytes in primary liver carcinoma. The researchers produced TCR beta cDNA from around 0.5 ug total RNA with a constant-region primer. Three nested multiplex PCR rounds of slightly modified ARM-PCR generated TCR beta libraries. Rounds one and two of PCR, each of roughly 10 cycles, were primed with TRBV1-TRBV30 forward primers and a C-beta reverse primer. Using its own MiXCR run on the multiplex PCR reads, TCRdb lists one record per CDR3 protein. The repertoire has more than 95,000 distinct CDR3 sequences, about four fifths of them found once; the top ten carry more than 15%. Extraction of RNA together with DNA used about 17-30 mg of unsorted bulk tissue. Sequencing was performed on liver tumor tissue from sampling region 3. Subset meaning: tumor region T3, left-lateral pole. The receptors come from a man aged 40-55 years with primary liver carcinoma and hepatitis B virus infection.

A note on this clonotype: The junction departs from the called germline gene at one end, perhaps through a read error. This rearrangement joins TRBV5-1 to TRBJ2-3; D is perhaps TRBD2 (5 bases). The germline V gene has CDR1 SGHRS and CDR2 YFSETQ. This CDR3 contains 16 residues. The CDR3 here is CANSLNGRASTDTQYF. In DNA, the CDR3 is TGCGCCAACAGCTTAAACGGCCGTGCTAGCACAGATACACAGTATTTT.

This clonotype is a singleton in its sample. This chain links TRBV29-1 with TRBJ2-3, with no clear D. The V and J ends lost 8 bases and 4 bases respectively, with 10 bases between them. From germline, CDR1 is SQVTM and CDR2 ANQGSEA. This CDR3 region has 11 residues. CDR3 in amino acids: CSLVMADTQYF. As DNA, the CDR3 is TGCAGCCTTGTCATGGCAGATACGCAGTATTTT.

On this clonotype: A junction end diverges from the germline sequence, so it may reflect a read error. The chain carries TRBV29-1 and TRBJ2-7; D possibly corresponds to TRBD1 (6 bases). The CDR3 contains 16 residues. Germline V lookup: CDR1 SQVTM, CDR2 ANQGSEA. Here the CDR3 reads CSVEDPKGWGPYEQYF. In nucleotides, the CDR3 is TGCAGCGTTGAAGACCCCAAGGGCTGGGGGCCCTACGAGCAATACTTC.

On this clonotype: A much larger clone differs by one base, so this may be a read error. The CDR3 sequence: CASSLVPREQFF. CDR3 coding DNA: TGTGCCAGCAGCTTAGTCCCAAGAGAGCAGTTCTTC. The chain has TRBV7-9 and TRBJ2-1; no clear D. V dropped 1 base and J dropped 10 bases, with 8 bases sitting between them. CDR1 and CDR2 (germline): SEHNR, FQNEAQ (reference sequence). The length of the CDR3 is 12 residues.

About this clonotype: A junction end diverges from the germline sequence, so it may reflect a read error. The chain couples TRBV10-3 to TRBJ2-6; 9 nucleotides line up with TRBD1. CDR3 length: 16 residues. From germline, CDR1 is ENHRY and CDR2 SYGVKD. CDR3 sequence: CGIGGQGASGVNVLTF. In DNA form, the CDR3 reads TGTGGCATCGGGGGACAGGGAGCCTCTGGGGTCAACGTCCTGACTTTC.

Details on this clonotype: The junction departs from the called germline gene at one end, perhaps through a read error. The chain is built from TRBV6-6 and TRBJ1-1; TRBD1 might be the D (6 bases). The CDR3 has 13 residues. Germline CDR1 reads MNHNY; CDR2 reads SVGAGI (reference sequence). As DNA, the CDR3 is TGTCCCAGCAGCAGAGGGGGGACTACTGGAGCTTTCTTT. Residues: CPSSRGGTTGAFF.

The chain carries TRBV29-1 and TRBJ2-2; D possibly corresponds to TRBD2 (5 bases). Germline V gives CDR1 SQVTM, CDR2 ANQGSEA. V was cut by 7 bases and J by 6 bases, with 21 bases left in between. The CDR3 length is 15 residues. The CDR3 DNA follows: TGCAGCGCGGCCGGGATTAGCGAGAGAGCCGGGGAGCTGTTTTTT. As protein: CSAAGISERAGELFF.

About this clonotype: One end of the junction does not line up with germline, which may come from a read error. V and J are TRBV29-1 and TRBJ2-6; TRBD1 might be the D (5 bases). This CDR3 spans 13 amino acids. The V gene's germline CDR1 is SQVTM and CDR2 ANQGSEA. CDR3 sequence (DNA): TGCAGCGTTGAAGGGTCTGGGGCCAACATCCTGACTTTC. Encoded protein: CSVEGSGANILTF.

This clonotype was seen just once. At one boundary the junction diverges from the germline segment, which might be a read error. The rearrangement links TRBV12-3 or TRBV12-4 to TRBJ1-4; D is possibly TRBD1 (5 bases). CDR3 size: 13 residues. The CDR3, as DNA: TGCGCCAACAGTTTAGCCGGGACTGAAAAACTGTTTTTT. It encodes CANSLAGTEKLFF.

There are many counts of this clonotype. The V gene is TRBV7-9, the J gene TRBJ2-3; 10 nucleotides align to TRBD2. The germline V gene has CDR1 SEHNR and CDR2 FQNEAQ (reference sequence). With V trimmed by 5 bases and J by 3 bases, 11 bases remained unmatched. The CDR3 length is 17 residues. CDR3 nucleotide sequence: TGTGCCAGCAGCCGGTCGATGGATAGCGGGAGGACAGATACGCAGTATTTT. It encodes CASSRSMDSGRTDTQYF.

This clonotype was picked up one time. This is likely a read error, given that the CDR3 carries no conserved phenylalanine or tryptophan at its end. No DNA is shown, since the ends of the CDR3 on it are uncertain; the CDR3 is the one TCRdb lists. The rearrangement joins TRBV11-3 to TRBJ2-7; the D call TRBD1 from the table was never checked on the DNA. The CDR3 has 14 amino acids, counting both end residues. Germline V gene lookup returns CDR1 SGHNT and CDR2 YENEEA. The CDR3 here is CASSPGEGDYEKYS.

As regards this clonotype: At one boundary the junction diverges from the germline segment, which might be a read error. The chain links TRBV12-3 or TRBV12-4 to TRBJ2-2; D may correspond to TRBD1 or TRBD2 (5 bases each). CDR3 length: 13 residues. CDR3 in DNA: TGCGCCAGCACTCAGGGTAGGACCGGGGAGCTATTTTTT. Amino acid sequence: CASTQGRTGELFF.

CDR3 coding DNA: TGCAGTGCTAGACTAGCGGGAGTACACACCGGGGAGCTGTTTTTT. Protein: CSARLAGVHTGELFF. This chain joins TRBV20-1 and TRBJ2-2, with 10 nucleotides matching TRBD2. The CDR3 is made up of 15 amino acids. Germline V gene data show CDR1 as DFQATT and CDR2 as SNEGSKA (reference sequence). Germline trimming cut 2 bases from V and 3 bases from J; bases unmatched to any gene: 3.

Turning to this clonotype: A single base separates this from a much larger clone, so it may be a read error. The chain carries TRBV5-1 and TRBJ1-1; weak D call: TRBD1 (6 bases). This CDR3 is built from 14 residues. CDR1 is SGHRS, CDR2 YFSETQ, per germline. The CDR3 region is CASNLEGDMTEAFF. In DNA, the CDR3 is TGCGCCAGCAACTTGGAGGGGGACATGACTGAAGCTTTCTTT.

Points on this clonotype: An end of the junction differs from the germline gene, which may be a read error. The chain is built from TRBV4-3 and TRBJ1-3, with 12 positions matching TRBD1. This CDR3 is built from 17 residues. CDR1 and CDR2 (germline): LGHNA, YSLEER. Here the CDR3 DNA reads TGTGCCAGCAGCCAAGCACCGGGACAGGGGGCTGGAAACACCACATATTTT. Translating gives CASSQAPGQGAGNTTYF.

Comment on this clonotype: At one end, the junction sequence differs from germline, possibly due to a read error. The chain couples TRBV11-2 to TRBJ2-7; D gene uncertain. The germline gives CDR1 SGHAT, CDR2 FQNNGV. The CDR3 is 13 amino acids. The CDR3 is CANSFGQLYEQYF. The CDR3 DNA sequence: TGTGCCAACAGCTTTGGCCAGCTCTATGAGCAATACTTC.

In regard to this clonotype: A read error is possible here, since a much larger clone lies one base away. The V gene is TRBV7-2, the J gene TRBJ2-3, with 8 bases matching TRBD2. Trimming removed 11 bases from V and 11 bases from J; junction bases left unmatched: 18. This CDR3 has 14 amino acids. Germline CDR1 and CDR2: SGHTA and FQGNSA. In nucleotides, the CDR3 is TGTGCCTCAAGGGGCGGGAGGCAACCCGTGGGGCAGTATTTT. Translated, it gives CASRGGRQPVGQYF.

Concerning this clonotype itself: The junction differs from germline at one of its ends, possibly a read error. V gene TRBV11-2 combines with J gene TRBJ2-7, with 7 bases fitting TRBD2. The CDR3 sequence is 20 residues long. Germline CDR1 and CDR2: SGHAT and FQNNGV. CDR3: CASSLREVRTSGLSSYEQYF. DNA for the CDR3: TGTGCCAGCAGCTTGAGGGAGGTGAGGACTAGTGGGCTCAGCTCCTATGAGCAGTACTTC.

Of note for this clonotype: Germline and junction disagree at one end, which may indicate a read error. This sequence joins TRBV6-1 and TRBJ2-7; 9 positions match TRBD2. Looked up from germline, CDR1 is MNHNS and CDR2 is SASEGT. CDR3 length: 15 residues. This chain's CDR3 is CSSSGELAGSYEQYF. The CDR3 region has the DNA TGTTCCAGTAGTGGTGAACTAGCGGGTTCCTACGAGCAGTACTTC.

This clonotype was seen ten or more times. The V call is TRBV4-1, the J call TRBJ1-6, with D uncertain. The CDR3 is 17 residues long. Germline V lookup: CDR1 MGHRA, CDR2 YSYEKL. Between the trimmed V and J ends, which lost 1 base and 5 bases, there was a span of 15 bases. In nucleotides, the CDR3 is TGCGCCAGCAGCCAAGCGGACTCCGTTCTGGATAATTCACCCCTCCACTTT. This encodes CASSQADSVLDNSPLHF.

Concerning this clonotype itself: One base away lies a much larger clone, so this may be a sequencing read error. As DNA, the CDR3 is TGTGCCAGCACTCTTAGGGACAGTTCTCTAAGGGCCAACGTCCTGACTTTC. It is translated as CASTLRDSSLRANVLTF. V and J are TRBV28 and TRBJ2-6; 7 nucleotides align to TRBD1. Germline V gives CDR1 MDHEN, CDR2 SYDVKM. This CDR3 is 17 amino acids long. Trimming at V came to 7 bases and at J to 5 bases, leaving 14 bases not matched to a gene.

The rearrangement uses TRBV5-6 and TRBJ2-3; unclear D gene. In germline, CDR1 is SGHDT, CDR2 YYEEEE. V lost 6 bases and J lost 8, with 10 bases in between. The CDR3 consists of 11 residues. The CDR3 protein is CASNRLGTQYF. CDR3 bases: TGTGCCAGCAACCGGTTGGGTACGCAGTATTTT.

A note on this clonotype: The conserved phenylalanine or tryptophan is not found at the CDR3 terminus, so this likely reflects a read error. The V call is TRBV5-1, the J call TRBJ2-7, with 8 bases that match TRBD2. The CDR3 covers 19 residues. Losses at the gene ends were 2 bases for V and 0 bases for J; bases not matched to a gene: 16. Germline-derived CDR1 and CDR2 are SGHRS and YFSETQ. The CDR3 here is CASSFNLRRLAGLSYEQYS. CDR3 coding DNA: TGCGCCAGCAGCTTTAATCTACGGCGGCTAGCGGGCCTCTCCTACGAGCAGTACTCC.